These 29 T cell receptor beta chains originate from one sample sequenced in a study of identical twins. TCRdb processed the 5' RACE reads anew with MiXCR; each CDR3 protein has one entry. The profile shows 500,000 or so distinct CDR3 sequences, 12% to 15% of them singletons. The same data also went into a second study, on yellow fever vaccine responses in identical twins.

The sample taken for sequencing was CD4+ T cells sorted from blood. The receptors were gathered from a woman younger than 30 in good health.

This clonotype was counted only a few times. This chain links TRBV5-6 with TRBJ2-3; TRBD2 agrees at 14 bases. The germline CDR1 and CDR2 sequences are SGHDT and YYEEEE. This CDR3 has 20 residues. V shed 0 bases, J shed 3 bases, and the junction held 12 bases outside the gene matches. This chain's CDR3 is CASSLDKRLAGGPATDTQYF. The CDR3 DNA reads TGTGCCAGCAGCTTGGACAAACGACTAGCGGGGGGGCCCGCGACAGATACGCAGTATTTT. Full variable domain (rest looked up from reference TRBV5-6 and TRBJ2-3): DAGVTQSPTHLIKTRGQQVTLRCSPKSGHDTVSWYQQALGQGPQFIFQYYEEEERQRGNFPDRFSGHQFPNYSSELNVNALLLGDSALYLCASSLDKRLAGGPATDTQYFGPGTRLTVL.

A few counts support this clonotype. The gene calls are TRBV5-1 and TRBJ2-6; D may be TRBD1 (6 bases). Trimming shortened V by 0 bases and J by 3 bases, and 7 bases separated the two germline ends. The germline V gene has CDR1 SGHRS and CDR2 YFSETQ. The CDR3 runs to 15 residues. The CDR3 DNA reads as TGCGCCAGCAGCTTGGCAGGGGTTGGGGCCAACGTCCTGACTTTC. Protein sequence: CASSLAGVGANVLTF. The complete variable domain, with remaining parts taken from reference TRBV5-1 and TRBJ2-6, reads KAGVTQTPRYLIKTRGQQVTLSCSPISGHRSVSWYQQTPGQGLQFLFEYFSETQRNKGNFPGRFSGRQFSNSRSEMNVSTLELGDSALYLCASSLAGVGANVLTFGAGSRLTVL.

The V and J genes are TRBV4-2 and TRBJ2-7, with 7 bases identical to TRBD1. This CDR3 has 16 residues. Germline V gene data show CDR1 as LGHNA and CDR2 as YNFKEQ. The V gene end was trimmed by 1 base and the J gene end by 0 bases; junction bases not matched to a gene: 6. The CDR3 coding sequence is TGTGCCAGCAGCCAAGGGTTACGGACAGGCTCCTACGAGCAGTACTTC. It yields the protein CASSQGLRTGSYEQYF.

This clonotype showed up just a few times. The chain couples TRBV29-1 to TRBJ2-5, with D tentatively TRBD1 or TRBD2 (5 bases each). Germline V lookup: CDR1 SQVTM, CDR2 ANQGSEA. This CDR3 has 12 amino acids. Trimming cost V 4 bases and J 5 bases, with 11 bases left between them. CDR3 DNA: TGCAGCGTTGGCAGGGAGTTTGAGACCCAGTACTTC. Residues: CSVGREFETQYF.

The chain links TRBV7-2 to TRBJ2-6, with TRBD1 identical over 9 bases. This CDR3 comprises 17 residues. Germline trimming cut 0 bases from V and 3 bases from J; bases unmatched to any gene: 3. Per germline, CDR1 SGHTA and CDR2 FQGNSA. The CDR3 loop reads CASSLAGTGFGANVLTF. The CDR3 DNA follows: TGTGCCAGCAGCTTAGCCGGGACAGGGTTTGGGGCCAACGTCCTGACTTTC.

V gene TRBV29-1 combines with J gene TRBJ2-2; D assignment may be TRBD1 or TRBD2 (5 bases each). Per the germline V gene, CDR1 is SQVTM and CDR2 is ANQGSEA. V was pared by 5 bases and J by 3 bases, with 10 bases between. This CDR3 has 13 amino acids. CDR3 region: CSVRGEYTGELFF. CDR3 DNA: TGCAGCGTTCGGGGCGAGTACACCGGGGAGCTGTTTTTT.

The CDR3, as DNA: TGTGCCAGCAGCTCACAACTAGCGGGAGGGGGGTACAATGAGCAGTTCTTC. The encoded protein is CASSSQLAGGGYNEQFF. The chain has TRBV7-2 and TRBJ2-1; 13 bases are shared with TRBD2. Per germline, CDR1 SGHTA and CDR2 FQGNSA. The CDR3 has 17 residues. J was trimmed by 4 bases and V by 4 bases; bases with no gene match: 7. The full variable domain, its missing parts supplied by reference TRBV7-2 and TRBJ2-1, is GAGVSQSPSNKVTEKGKDVELRCDPISGHTALYWYRQSLGQGLEFLIYFQGNSAPDKSGLPSDRFSAERTGGSVSTLTIQRTQQEDSAVYLCASSSQLAGGGYNEQFFGPGTRLTVL.

This clonotype was detected only a few times. This chain connects TRBV4-2 to TRBJ2-2; 7 nucleotides line up with TRBD2. The CDR3 consists of 16 residues. Trimming took 4 bases from V and 4 from J; bases not matched to a gene: 9. CDR1 and CDR2 (germline): LGHNA, YNFKEQ. This CDR3 reads CASSLGSGTSTGELFF. CDR3 in DNA: TGTGCCAGCAGCCTCGGAAGCGGGACGAGCACCGGGGAGCTGTTTTTT.

The chain is built from TRBV19 and TRBJ2-7; 9 bases align to TRBD1. CDR1 and CDR2 (germline): LNHDA, SQIVND (reference sequence). The CDR3 contains 15 residues. J gave up 1 base and V 1 base, and 2 bases lay outside the gene matches. CDR3 coding DNA: TGTGCCAGTAGTATAGCCGGGACAGGGTCCTACGAGCAGTACTTC. It encodes CASSIAGTGSYEQYF.

This clonotype was seen a few times. The chain carries TRBV12-3 or TRBV12-4 and TRBJ2-1; no reliable D call. Trimming left V 6 bases short and J 8 bases short, with 14 bases between. The CDR3 loop spans 13 amino acids. The CDR3 DNA follows: TGTGCCAGCAGGGTTCCGATGGGCCATGAGCAGTTCTTC. Translating it yields CASRVPMGHEQFF.

This clonotype was detected only a few times. This rearrangement joins TRBV12-3 or TRBV12-4 to TRBJ2-1, with D perhaps matching TRBD2 (6 bases). This CDR3 contains 14 residues. The V gene lost 3 bases and the J gene lost 3 bases, with 9 bases spanning the gap. The CDR3: CASSFSGDYNEQFF. The DNA of the CDR3 is TGTGCCAGCAGTTTTTCGGGGGACTACAATGAGCAGTTCTTC.

This clonotype was recorded a few times. The chain employs TRBV20-1 and TRBJ1-1; D gene unclear. Germline V gene lookup returns CDR1 DFQATT and CDR2 SNEGSKA (reference sequence). The CDR3 length is 11 residues. V was cut by 4 bases and J by 1 base, with 4 bases left in between. CDR3 protein: CSATPNTEAFF. Here the CDR3 DNA reads TGCAGTGCTACTCCGAACACTGAAGCTTTCTTT.

V and J are TRBV27 and TRBJ2-7, with TRBD2 as a possible D gene (6 bases). The CDR3 covers 16 residues. Trimming removed 0 bases from V and 1 base from J, with 13 bases in between. Germline V gene lookup returns CDR1 MNHEY and CDR2 SMNVEV (reference sequence). The CDR3 here is CASSLSGIGTSYEQYF. CDR3 coding DNA: TGTGCCAGCAGTTTATCCGGGATTGGGACTTCCTACGAGCAGTACTTC.

This rearrangement joins TRBV30 to TRBJ2-2; TRBD1 matches 8 bases. CDR3 length: 14 amino acids. Per the germline V gene, CDR1 is GTSNPN and CDR2 is SVGIG (reference sequence). The J segment lost 7 bases and the V segment lost 3 bases, leaving 7 bases of the junction unmatched. Here the CDR3 DNA reads TGTGCCTGGAGGACCCAGGGGGCCGGCGGGGAGCTGTTTTTT. It translates to CAWRTQGAGGELFF.

This clonotype was observed a handful of times. The gene calls are TRBV7-2 and TRBJ2-7, with TRBD2 matching over 7 bases. This CDR3 has 14 residues. CDR1 is SGHTA, CDR2 FQGNSA, per germline. The trim removed 5 bases at V and 1 base at J, leaving 5 bases unmatched. The CDR3 region is CASSTRDYSYEQYF. CDR3 DNA sequence: TGTGCCAGCAGCACCAGGGACTATTCCTACGAGCAGTACTTC.

In this sample, this clonotype turned up a few times. The J gene is TRBJ2-3, the V gene TRBV7-9; 7 bases map to TRBD2. The junction had 10 bases not matched to a gene; V was cut back by 5 bases and J by 8 bases. There are 14 residues in the CDR3. Germline V gene sequence: CDR1 SEHNR, CDR2 FQNEAQ (reference sequence). CDR3 amino acids: CASSNLRTSPTQYF. CDR3 bases: TGTGCCAGCAGCAACCTTAGGACTAGTCCTACGCAGTATTTT.

The CDR3 DNA is TGTGCCAGCAGTTTAGGTAGCGGGGGGATCTACAATGAGCAGTTCTTC. Its translation: CASSLGSGGIYNEQFF. J is TRBJ2-1 and V is TRBV12-3 or TRBV12-4, with TRBD2 matching 10 bases. Trimming took 1 base from V and 3 from J; bases not matched to a gene: 3. The CDR3 is 16 amino acids.

This chain links TRBV29-1 with TRBJ2-1; D unresolved. The CDR3 spans 10 residues. V lost 4 bases to trimming and J lost 5 bases, with 3 bases between them. The V gene's germline CDR1 is SQVTM and CDR2 ANQGSEA. As DNA, the CDR3 is TGCAGCGTTGCGGACAATGAGCAGTTCTTC. This gives the protein CSVADNEQFF.

The chain joins TRBV6-2 or TRBV6-3 to TRBJ2-7; possible D gene TRBD1, 5 bases. CDR3 size: 12 residues. The germline CDR1 and CDR2 sequences are MNHEY and SVGEGT. Deletions cut 0 bases from V and 6 bases from J, with 6 bases between. CDR3 region: CASSYSGLEQYF. For the CDR3, the DNA is TGTGCCAGCAGTTACTCGGGGCTCGAGCAGTACTTC.

This clonotype was detected a few times. The V call is TRBV12-3 or TRBV12-4, the J call TRBJ2-7, with 7 nucleotides matching TRBD1. The CDR3 length is 14 residues. The V gene end was trimmed by 2 bases and the J gene end by 2 bases; junction bases not matched to a gene: 3. The CDR3 region is CASSLRTGPYEQYF. CDR3 DNA: TGTGCCAGCAGTTTACGGACAGGCCCCTACGAGCAGTACTTC.

This clonotype was found a few times. The chain carries TRBV7-2 and TRBJ2-5, with no clear D. The V gene's germline CDR1 is SGHTA and CDR2 FQGNSA. The CDR3 contains 13 residues. V lost 2 bases to trimming and J lost 3 bases, with 7 bases between them. The CDR3 DNA follows: TGTGCCAGCAGCTTAAAACGGAAAGAGACCCAGTACTTC. Protein: CASSLKRKETQYF.

This clonotype was recorded many times. The J gene is TRBJ1-1, the V gene TRBV4-2; no firm D call. CDR3 length equals 20 residues. V was clipped by 1 base and J by 1 base, with 25 bases between them. The germline gives CDR1 LGHNA, CDR2 YNFKEQ. CDR3 residues: CASSQVRERPTLGRNTEAFF. Here the CDR3 DNA reads TGTGCCAGCAGCCAAGTACGGGAGCGACCGACTCTTGGTAGGAACACTGAAGCTTTCTTT.

The CDR3 DNA follows: TGTGCCAGCAGATCGGCCTACCAAGAGACCCAGTACTTC. Its translation is CASRSAYQETQYF. This chain joins TRBV12-3 or TRBV12-4 and TRBJ2-5, with D unresolved. Trimming took 6 bases from V and 0 from J, leaving 8 bases between them. This CDR3 region has 13 residues.

This clonotype was found a few times. The V and J genes are TRBV18 and TRBJ2-4, with TRBD1 as a possible D gene (6 bases). The germline V gene has CDR1 KGHSH and CDR2 LQKENI. Trimming pared 3 bases from V and 0 bases from J, leaving 12 bases between. The CDR3 totals 16 residues. The CDR3 DNA follows: TGTGCCAGCTCACCCCGGGACACAACAGCCAAAAACATTCAGTACTTC. It is translated as CASSPRDTTAKNIQYF.

The genes are TRBV30 and TRBJ1-1, with 7 bases lining up with TRBD1. The trim removed 1 base at V and 3 bases at J, leaving 14 bases unmatched. Germline V gene data show CDR1 as GTSNPN and CDR2 as SVGIG (reference sequence). CDR3 length: 17 residues. Written as DNA, the CDR3 is TGTGCCTGGAGTGGACAGGGAACTGTCTTTTGGGACACTGAAGCTTTCTTT. Amino acid sequence: CAWSGQGTVFWDTEAFF.

J is TRBJ2-5 and V is TRBV3-1, with 7 positions matching TRBD2. This CDR3 contains 15 residues. Germline loops: CDR1 LGHDT, CDR2 YNNKEL (reference sequence). Trimming took 4 bases from V and 9 from J; bases not matched to a gene: 14. CDR3 sequence reads: CASSPRWGEGGPQYF. Here the CDR3 DNA reads TGTGCCAGCAGCCCCCGCTGGGGGGAGGGAGGTCCCCAGTACTTC.

There are many counts of this clonotype. J is TRBJ2-1 and V is TRBV5-1, with TRBD2 matching 13 bases. The length of the CDR3 is 15 residues. The junction had 2 bases not matched to a gene; V was cut back by 3 bases and J by 5 bases. Germline-derived CDR1 and CDR2 are SGHRS and YFSETQ. CDR3 protein: CASSWGLAGNNEQFF. The CDR3 bases are TGCGCCAGCAGCTGGGGACTAGCGGGAAACAATGAGCAGTTCTTC.

This clonotype has only a few counts. This rearrangement joins TRBV6-2 or TRBV6-3 to TRBJ1-6, with D possibly matching TRBD1 (5 bases). The CDR3 consists of 17 residues. Trimming pared 5 bases from V and 8 bases from J, leaving 22 bases between. CDR1 and CDR2 (germline): MNHEY, SVGEGT. This CDR3 is CASSLRRGRVGDSPLHF. The CDR3 nucleotides read TGTGCCAGCAGTCTTCGACGGGGGAGGGTTGGCGATTCACCCCTCCACTTT.

V usage is TRBV5-1 and J usage is TRBJ2-1; D call uncertain. From germline, CDR1 is SGHRS and CDR2 YFSETQ. V was pared by 6 bases and J by 6 bases, with 16 bases between. This CDR3 has 14 residues. CDR3 DNA sequence: TGCGCCAGCAAGGCCCAATCGTGGGGCAATGAGCAGTTCTTC. Translating gives CASKAQSWGNEQFF.